This TCR beta chain was identified in a study of glioma-infiltrating T cells after dendritic cell vaccination. The protocol was immunoSEQ multiplex PCR, while the TCRdb copy is restricted to in-frame clones and leaves out a portion. The table lists over a thousand clones, roughly 88% of them singletons. The CDR3 sequence is 14 residues long. Germline loops: CDR1 MDHEN, CDR2 SYDVKM. V lost 3 bases to trimming and J lost 2 bases; unmatched junction nucleotides: 3. This TCR was recovered from a human donor with glioblastoma. The V gene is TRBV28, the J gene TRBJ2-5, with 7 bases that match TRBD2. This specimen was tumor tissue, taken before dendritic cell vaccination. CDR3 sequence: CASSFMGGQETQYF. For the CDR3, the DNA is TGTGCCAGCAGTTTCATGGGAGGGCAAGAGACCCAGTACTTC.